Detailed here is one T cell receptor beta chain. The target antigen is unknown. This record belongs to a study of identical twins. Findings and caveats of the study: Reduced insertions were recorded for abundant cord blood beta clonotypes, with no such pattern in memory repertoires.

Unique molecular identifiers were present on cDNA, and template switching added a universal primer site. One entry per CDR3 protein results from TCRdb running MiXCR on the 5' RACE reads. The sample shows around 470,000 distinct CDR3 sequences, about 14% of them seen only once. The germline V and J ends were trimmed by 7 bases and 6 bases, with 20 bases remaining between them. This CDR3 has 15 amino acids. These data were also reused for a study on yellow fever vaccine responses in identical twins.

The J gene is TRBJ2-3, the V gene TRBV12-3 or TRBV12-4, with D perhaps assigned TRBD1 or TRBD2 (5 bases each). This clonotype was obtained from a woman in her late teens or twenties in good health. Sequencing was carried out using CD4+ T cells sorted from blood. DNA of the CDR3: TGTGCCAGCACCTTATTTTTGGGGGTTGGTGATACGCAGTATTTT. This codes for CASTLFLGVGDTQYF.